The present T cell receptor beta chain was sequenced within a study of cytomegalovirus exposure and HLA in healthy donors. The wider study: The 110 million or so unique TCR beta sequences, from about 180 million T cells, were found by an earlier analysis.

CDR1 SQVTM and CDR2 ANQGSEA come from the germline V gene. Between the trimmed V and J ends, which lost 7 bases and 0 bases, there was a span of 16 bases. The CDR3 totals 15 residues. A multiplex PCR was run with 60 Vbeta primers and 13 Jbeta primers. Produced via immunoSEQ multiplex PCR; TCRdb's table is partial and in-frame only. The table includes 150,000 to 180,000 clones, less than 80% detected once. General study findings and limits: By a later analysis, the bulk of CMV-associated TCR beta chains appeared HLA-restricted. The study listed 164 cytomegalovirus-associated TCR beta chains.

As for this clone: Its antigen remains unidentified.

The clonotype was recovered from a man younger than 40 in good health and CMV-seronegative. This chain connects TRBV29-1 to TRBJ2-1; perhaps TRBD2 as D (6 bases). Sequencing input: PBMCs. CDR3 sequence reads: CSAPIGGSSYNEQFF. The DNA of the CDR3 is TGCAGCGCTCCCATTGGAGGGAGCTCCTACAATGAGCAGTTCTTC.